Presented here are 14 T cell receptor beta chains from one specimen sequenced in a study of persistence of HIV-infected CD4 T cells. Sequencing used immunoSEQ version 4 in survey mode. Sequencing was performed with immunoSEQ multiplex PCR; in TCRdb, only in-frame clones are kept and a portion is missing. The sample lists 35,000 to 50,000 clones, about 89% occurring once. For these TCRs, the target antigens are not known. This nonspecific control used anti-CD3/anti-CD28 bead stimulation of CD4+ T cells. CD4+ T cells upregulating both CD40 ligand and CD69 were sorted as responding cells. The sequences come from CD4+ T cells sorted from PBMCs after approximately 19-hour stimulation, collected from a patient who received antiretroviral therapy. Every receptor here comes from an adult man with HIV who was CMV-seropositive.

The chain links TRBV2 to TRBJ2-7; D call uncertain. The germline CDR1 and CDR2 sequences are SNHLY and FYNNEI. This CDR3 is 14 amino acids long. V shed 6 bases and J shed 3 bases, with 15 bases lying between them. CDR3 residues: CASRIIITNYEQYF. The CDR3 bases are TGTGCCAGCAGGATAATAATTACCAACTACGAGCAGTACTTC. Full variable domain (remainder filled in from reference TRBV2 and TRBJ2-7): EPEVTQTPSHQVTQMGQEVILRCVPISNHLYFYWYRQILGQKVEFLVSFYNNEISEKSEIFDDQFSVERPDGSNFTLKIRSTKLEDSAMYFCASRIIITNYEQYFGPGTRLTVT.

The gene calls are TRBV11-3 and TRBJ1-3; no firm D call. Germline CDR1 reads SGHNT; CDR2 reads YENEEA. The CDR3 length is 15 residues. The V and J ends lost 1 base and 0 bases respectively, with 7 bases between them. CDR3 amino acids: CASSLGESSGNTIYF. The CDR3 nucleotides read TGTGCCAGCAGCTTAGGGGAAAGCTCTGGAAACACCATATATTTT.

This chain connects TRBV2 to TRBJ2-1; D is unresolved. The CDR3 length is 13 residues. The V gene's germline CDR1 is SNHLY and CDR2 FYNNEI. The V and J ends lost 1 base and 4 bases respectively, with 5 bases between them. CDR3 nucleotide sequence: TGTGCCAGCAGTGAAGACAGTTACAATGAGCAGTTCTTC. Its protein product is CASSEDSYNEQFF. The complete variable domain, with remaining parts taken from reference TRBV2 and TRBJ2-1, reads EPEVTQTPSHQVTQMGQEVILRCVPISNHLYFYWYRQILGQKVEFLVSFYNNEISEKSEIFDDQFSVERPDGSNFTLKIRSTKLEDSAMYFCASSEDSYNEQFFGPGTRLTVL.

The V gene is TRBV7-8, the J gene TRBJ2-7, with a tentative D call TRBD2 (6 bases). CDR3 length: 16 amino acids. Trimming left V 6 bases short and J 0 bases short, with 18 bases between. Germline CDR1 and CDR2: SGHVS and FQNEAQ. The CDR3 spells CASSKGLAGLSYEQYF. For the CDR3, the DNA is TGTGCCAGCAGTAAGGGGCTGGCGGGGCTCTCCTACGAGCAGTACTTC.

The chain combines TRBV19 with TRBJ1-3; 10 bases align to TRBD1. This CDR3 spans 15 amino acids. Germline lookup yields CDR1 LNHDA and CDR2 SQIVND (reference sequence). V trimming: 5 bases; J trimming: 2 bases; junction bases outside the gene matches: 3. This chain's CDR3 is CASSADRGPGNTIYF. CDR3 nucleotide sequence: TGTGCCAGTAGTGCCGACAGGGGGCCTGGAAACACCATATATTTT.

The chain carries TRBV19 and TRBJ2-1; 12 positions agree with TRBD2. V trimming: 10 bases; J trimming: 7 bases; junction bases outside the gene matches: 14. The CDR3 is 16 residues long. Germline values: CDR1 LNHDA, CDR2 SQIVND (reference sequence). The CDR3 protein is CAKDRPSGGGPNEQFF. In DNA form, the CDR3 reads TGTGCCAAAGATAGGCCTAGCGGGGGGGGCCCGAATGAGCAGTTCTTC.

In its sample, this clone was seen a few times. Other nucleotide sequences in the sample specify the same CDR3. This chain connects TRBV15 to TRBJ1-3; D gene unclear. In germline, CDR1 is LNHNV, CDR2 YYDKDF (reference sequence). CDR3 length: 14 amino acids. The V gene lost 3 bases and the J gene lost 0 bases, with 6 bases spanning the gap. DNA for the CDR3: TGTGCCACCAGCAGGACGGTCTCTGGAAACACCATATATTTT. Translation: CATSRTVSGNTIYF.

The chain couples TRBV6-5 to TRBJ1-6; D not certain. The CDR3 length is 14 residues. V lost 5 bases, J lost 7 bases, and 12 bases lay in between. Germline values: CDR1 MNHEY, CDR2 SVGAGI. Here the CDR3 reads CASSLLDGNSPLHF. CDR3 coding DNA: TGTGCCAGCAGTCTGTTGGATGGAAATTCACCCCTCCACTTT.

The rearrangement uses TRBV28 and TRBJ2-3; D is possibly TRBD2 (7 bases). CDR3 length equals 17 residues. Germline-derived CDR1 and CDR2 are MDHEN and SYDVKM. The germline V and J ends were trimmed by 3 bases and 3 bases, with 19 bases remaining between them. The CDR3 is CASSLAGASKRTDTQYF. The CDR3 DNA reads TGTGCCAGCAGTTTGGCGGGGGCCTCAAAGAGGACAGATACGCAGTATTTT.

The rearrangement links TRBV7-3 to TRBJ2-3; TRBD1 matches at 9 bases. Germline values: CDR1 SGHTA, CDR2 FQGTGA. V lost 5 bases and J lost 4; bases outside the gene matches: 7. The CDR3 consists of 15 residues. Here the CDR3 DNA reads TGTGCCAGCAGCCGGGGACAGGGAGTCGCAGATACGCAGTATTTT. It encodes CASSRGQGVADTQYF.

V is TRBV7-2 and J is TRBJ2-1; perhaps TRBD2 as D (6 bases). The CDR3 length is 14 residues. Germline loops: CDR1 SGHTA, CDR2 FQGNSA. The germline V and J ends were trimmed by 7 bases and 2 bases, with 12 bases remaining between them. CDR3 loop: CASTGDPAYNEQFF. In nucleotides, the CDR3 is TGTGCCAGCACGGGGGACCCGGCCTACAATGAGCAGTTCTTC.

The rearrangement links TRBV12-5 to TRBJ2-2; a possible D gene is TRBD2 (5 bases). Germline V gene data show CDR1 as LGHNT and CDR2 as FRNRAP. The CDR3 has 18 amino acids. Trimming pared 4 bases from V and 0 bases from J, leaving 18 bases between. The CDR3 bases are TGTGCTAGTGGTTCTCCCCGGGGTGTTGGAACGAACACCGGGGAGCTGTTTTTT. It is translated as CASGSPRGVGTNTGELFF. The full variable domain, in which reference TRBV12-5 and TRBJ2-2 provide the parts outside the CDR3, is DARVTQTPRHKVTEMGQEVTMRCQPILGHNTVFWYRQTMMQGLELLAYFRNRAPLDDSGMPKDRFSAEMPDATLATLKIQPSEPRDSAVYFCASGSPRGVGTNTGELFFGEGSRLTVL.

The chain has TRBV6-6 and TRBJ2-7; no clear D. The CDR3 runs 15 residues. CDR1 MNHNY and CDR2 SVGAGI come from the germline V gene (reference sequence). The chain's CDR3 is CASNVDPGSSYEQYF. CDR3 sequence (DNA): TGTGCTTCCAACGTCGACCCTGGAAGCTCCTACGAGCAGTACTTC.

The chain has TRBV19 and TRBJ1-5; D is unresolved. Trimming took off 3 bases at V and 5 bases at J, with 5 bases between the two ends. CDR1 is LNHDA and CDR2 is SQIVND in the germline V gene (reference sequence). The CDR3 runs 12 residues. CDR3 residues: CASSIRDQPQHF. The CDR3 bases are TGTGCCAGTAGTATTCGAGATCAGCCCCAGCATTTT.